The T cell receptor beta chain under discussion was sequenced for a study of shared clonotypes between healthy human individuals. The data were produced by immunoSEQ multiplex PCR, yet TCRdb's version contains in-frame clones alone and is incomplete. The data hold approximately 2,200,000 clones, with 93% observed a single time. Naive CD8 cells were CD45RO-negative, positively selected for CCR7, excluding terminally differentiated effector memory CD45RA+ cells. CDR1 and CDR2 (germline): MDHEN, SYDVKM. CDR3 size: 14 residues. Between the trimmed V and J ends, which lost 6 bases and 3 bases, there was a span of 11 bases.

Sequencing was carried out using naive CD8+ T cells from PBMCs. This TCR derives from a man between 18 and 35 years old in good health. Some clones in this sample may be carry-over from other donors' samples. This chain joins TRBV28 and TRBJ1-4; D is unclear. DNA for the CDR3: TGTGCCAGCAGCTCCCATAGTCCTAATGAAAAACTGTTTTTT. This translates into CASSSHSPNEKLFF.